The T cell receptor beta chain described here comes from a study of a mutant IDH1 vaccine in newly diagnosed glioma. The overall study: In weeks 1, 3, 5, 7, 11, 15, 19 and 23, patients were immunized, eight times in all. Before enrollment, patients got radiotherapy alone, temozolomide alone, or mostly the combination. General study findings and limits: Patients mounted vaccine-induced immune responses in approximately 93% of cases.

A remark on this clone: Its antigen is not known.

Time point given: week 11, during vaccination. A single vaccine dose contained 300 ug of mutant IDH1 20-mer peptide, and topical imiquimod was used with it. Per germline, CDR1 SEHNR and CDR2 FQNEAQ (reference sequence). The V gene end was trimmed by 4 bases and the J gene end by 4 bases; junction bases not matched to a gene: 13. The length of the CDR3 is 18 residues. Data came from immunoSEQ multiplex PCR; TCRdb stores just in-frame clones and leaves some out. This table has roughly 70,000 clones, around 84% appearing once. The input for sequencing was PBMCs, taken from a glioma patient whose treatment included an IDH1 peptide vaccine. This sequence originates from a woman in her 50s with glioma. This chain connects TRBV7-9 to TRBJ1-1; TRBD1 matches at 12 bases. The CDR3 DNA sequence: TGTGCCAGCAGCTCCCCCGGGACAGGGGGCCTGGTTATCACTGAAGCTTTCTTT. Amino acids: CASSSPGTGGLVITEAFF.